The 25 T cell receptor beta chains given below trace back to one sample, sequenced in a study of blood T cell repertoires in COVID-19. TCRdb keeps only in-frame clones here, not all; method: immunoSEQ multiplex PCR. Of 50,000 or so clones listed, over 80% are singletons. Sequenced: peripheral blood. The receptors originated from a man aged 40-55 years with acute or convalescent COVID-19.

Written as DNA, the CDR3 is TGTGCCAGCAGGGGGCAGGGAGGTCATGCTACGCAGTATTTT. Residues: CASRGQGGHATQYF. V and J are TRBV2 and TRBJ2-3; D possibly corresponds to TRBD2 (6 bases). Between the trimmed V and J ends, which lost 6 bases and 8 bases, there was a span of 18 bases. Germline V lookup: CDR1 SNHLY, CDR2 FYNNEI. The CDR3 consists of 14 residues.

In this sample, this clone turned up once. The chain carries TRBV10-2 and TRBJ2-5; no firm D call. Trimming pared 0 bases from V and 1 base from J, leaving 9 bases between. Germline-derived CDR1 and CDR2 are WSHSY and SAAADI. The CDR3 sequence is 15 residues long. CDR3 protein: CASSESGSRQETQYF. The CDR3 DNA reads TGCGCCAGCAGTGAGTCAGGTAGCCGCCAAGAGACCCAGTACTTC.

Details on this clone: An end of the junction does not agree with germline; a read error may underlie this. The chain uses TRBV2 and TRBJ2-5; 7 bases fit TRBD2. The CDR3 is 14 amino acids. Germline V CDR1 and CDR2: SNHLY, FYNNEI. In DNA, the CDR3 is TGTGCCAGCAGGGAAGTGACTAGCACGAAGACCCAGTACTTC. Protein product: CASREVTSTKTQYF.

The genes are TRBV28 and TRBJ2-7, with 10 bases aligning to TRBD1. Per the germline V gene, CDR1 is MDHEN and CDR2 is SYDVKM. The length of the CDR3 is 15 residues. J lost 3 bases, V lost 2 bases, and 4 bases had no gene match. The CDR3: CASSLGGTGVYEQYF. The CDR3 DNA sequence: TGTGCCAGCAGTTTAGGGGGGACAGGGGTCTACGAGCAGTACTTC.

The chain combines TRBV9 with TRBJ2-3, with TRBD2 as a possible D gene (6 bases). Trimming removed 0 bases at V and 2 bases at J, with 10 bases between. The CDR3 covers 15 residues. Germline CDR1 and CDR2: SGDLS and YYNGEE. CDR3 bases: TGTGCCAGCAGCGTAGCCGGGAGCCTCACAGATACGCAGTATTTT. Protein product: CASSVAGSLTDTQYF.

CDR3 sequence reads: CASSLRKIQGVNEKLFF. Here the CDR3 DNA reads TGTGCCAGCAGCTTACGCAAAATACAGGGGGTGAATGAAAAACTGTTTTTT. The rearrangement links TRBV5-8 to TRBJ1-4; 8 bases agree with TRBD1. The V and J ends lost 2 bases and 5 bases, in that order; junction bases with no gene match: 11. CDR1 and CDR2 from the germline V gene are SGHTS and YDEGEE. The length of the CDR3 is 17 residues.

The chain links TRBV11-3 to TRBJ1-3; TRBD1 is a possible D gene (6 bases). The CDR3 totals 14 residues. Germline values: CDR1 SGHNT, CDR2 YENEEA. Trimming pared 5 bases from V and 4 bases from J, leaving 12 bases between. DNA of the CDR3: TGTGCCAGCAGCCTCACAGGGACAGGAAACACCATATATTTT. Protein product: CASSLTGTGNTIYF. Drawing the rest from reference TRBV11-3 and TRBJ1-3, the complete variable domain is EAGVVQSPRYKIIEKKQPVAFWCNPISGHNTLYWYLQNLGQGPELLIRYENEEAVDDSQLPKDRFSAERLKGVDSTLKIQPAELGDSAVYLCASSLTGTGNTIYFGEGSWLTVV.

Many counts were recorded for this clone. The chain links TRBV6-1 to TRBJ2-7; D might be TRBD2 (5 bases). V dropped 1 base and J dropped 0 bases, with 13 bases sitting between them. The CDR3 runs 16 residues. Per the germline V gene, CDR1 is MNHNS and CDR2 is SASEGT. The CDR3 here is CASSEEASSSSYEQYF. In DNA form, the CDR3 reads TGTGCCAGCAGTGAAGAGGCTAGCTCAAGCTCCTACGAGCAGTACTTC.

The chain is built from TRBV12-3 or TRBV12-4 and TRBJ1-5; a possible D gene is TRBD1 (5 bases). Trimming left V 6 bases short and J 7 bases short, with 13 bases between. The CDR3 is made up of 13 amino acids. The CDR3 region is CASRQDAAQPQHF. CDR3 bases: TGTGCCAGCAGACAGGACGCGGCCCAGCCCCAGCATTTT.

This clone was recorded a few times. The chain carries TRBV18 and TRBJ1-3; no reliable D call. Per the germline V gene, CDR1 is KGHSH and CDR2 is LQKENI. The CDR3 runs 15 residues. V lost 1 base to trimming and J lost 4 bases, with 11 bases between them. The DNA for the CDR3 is TGTGCCAGCTCACCACGTCGCGGAGACGGAAACACCATATATTTT. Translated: CASSPRRGDGNTIYF.

Written as DNA, the CDR3 is TGTGCCAGCAGTTCCCAGCAGGCCTCTGGCAACTATGGCTACACCTTC. Protein product: CASSSQQASGNYGYTF. The chain carries TRBV6-2 or TRBV6-3 and TRBJ1-2; no firm D call. This CDR3 is 16 amino acids long. V lost 4 bases, J lost 2 bases, and 17 bases lay in between. Germline V gene lookup returns CDR1 MNHEY and CDR2 SVGEGT.

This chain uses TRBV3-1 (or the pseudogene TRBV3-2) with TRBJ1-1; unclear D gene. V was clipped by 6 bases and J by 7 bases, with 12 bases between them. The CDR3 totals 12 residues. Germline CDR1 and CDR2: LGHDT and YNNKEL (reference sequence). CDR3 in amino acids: CASREHRGEAFF. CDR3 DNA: TGTGCCAGCAGAGAGCACCGTGGTGAAGCTTTCTTT.

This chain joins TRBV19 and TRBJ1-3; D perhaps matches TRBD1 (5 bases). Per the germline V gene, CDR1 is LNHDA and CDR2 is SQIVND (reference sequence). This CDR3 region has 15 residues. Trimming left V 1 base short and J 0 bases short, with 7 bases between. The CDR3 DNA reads TGTGCCAGTAGTATAGGTGACAGCTCTGGAAACACCATATATTTT. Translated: CASSIGDSSGNTIYF.

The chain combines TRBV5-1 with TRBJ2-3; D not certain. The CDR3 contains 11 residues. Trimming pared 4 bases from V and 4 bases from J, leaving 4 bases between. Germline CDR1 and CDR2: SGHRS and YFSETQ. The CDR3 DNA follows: TGCGCCAGCAGCCGGGCAGATACGCAGTATTTT. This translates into CASSRADTQYF.

CDR3 sequence: CASSPGRDTIYF. As DNA, the CDR3 is TGTGCCAGCTCACCCGGGAGAGACACCATATATTTT. The chain links TRBV18 to TRBJ1-3; unclear D gene. The CDR3 sequence is 12 residues long. V lost 3 bases, J lost 8 bases, and 8 bases lay in between. Germline lookup yields CDR1 KGHSH and CDR2 LQKENI.

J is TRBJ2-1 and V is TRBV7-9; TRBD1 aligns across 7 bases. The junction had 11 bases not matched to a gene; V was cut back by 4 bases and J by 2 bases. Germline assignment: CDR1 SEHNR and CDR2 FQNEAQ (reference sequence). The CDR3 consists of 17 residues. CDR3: CASSSEIDRAPYNEQFF. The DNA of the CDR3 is TGTGCCAGCAGCTCCGAAATTGACAGGGCTCCCTACAATGAGCAGTTCTTC.

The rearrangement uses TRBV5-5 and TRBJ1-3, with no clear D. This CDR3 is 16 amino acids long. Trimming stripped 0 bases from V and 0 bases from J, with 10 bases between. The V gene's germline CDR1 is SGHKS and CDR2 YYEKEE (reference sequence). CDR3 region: CASSLVYGSSGNTIYF. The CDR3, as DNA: TGTGCCAGCAGCTTGGTTTATGGCAGCTCTGGAAACACCATATATTTT.

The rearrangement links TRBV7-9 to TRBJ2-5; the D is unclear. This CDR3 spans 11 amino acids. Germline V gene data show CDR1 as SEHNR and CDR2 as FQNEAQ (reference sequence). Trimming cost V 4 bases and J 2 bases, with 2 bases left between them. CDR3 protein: CASSSQETQYF. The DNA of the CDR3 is TGTGCCAGCAGCTCTCAAGAGACCCAGTACTTC.

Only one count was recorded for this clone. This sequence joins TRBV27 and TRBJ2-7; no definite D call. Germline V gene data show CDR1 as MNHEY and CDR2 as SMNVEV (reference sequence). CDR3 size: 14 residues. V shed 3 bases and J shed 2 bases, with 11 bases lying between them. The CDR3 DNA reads TGTGCCAGCAGTTTCTCCGACACCCCCTACGAGCAGTACGTC. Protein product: CASSFSDTPYEQYV.

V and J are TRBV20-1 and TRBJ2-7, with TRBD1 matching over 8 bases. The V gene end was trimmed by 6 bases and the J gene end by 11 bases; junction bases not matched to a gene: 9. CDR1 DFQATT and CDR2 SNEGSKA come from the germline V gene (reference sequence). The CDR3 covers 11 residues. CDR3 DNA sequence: TGCAGTGCCCAAAGGGGGGACAGGAAGTACTTC. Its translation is CSAQRGDRKYF.

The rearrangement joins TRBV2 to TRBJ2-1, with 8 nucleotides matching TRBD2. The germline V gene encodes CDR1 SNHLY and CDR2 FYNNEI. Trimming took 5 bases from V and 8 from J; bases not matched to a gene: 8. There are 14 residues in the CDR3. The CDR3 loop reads CASSLGTSVDEQFF. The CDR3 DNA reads TGTGCCAGCAGTTTAGGGACTAGTGTCGATGAGCAGTTCTTC.

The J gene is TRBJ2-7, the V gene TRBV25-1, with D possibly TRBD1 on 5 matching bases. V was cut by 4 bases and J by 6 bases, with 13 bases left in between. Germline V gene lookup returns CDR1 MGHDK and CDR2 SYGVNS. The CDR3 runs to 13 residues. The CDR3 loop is CASSGTPTSEQYF. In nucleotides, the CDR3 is TGTGCCAGCAGTGGGACACCTACCTCCGAGCAGTACTTC.

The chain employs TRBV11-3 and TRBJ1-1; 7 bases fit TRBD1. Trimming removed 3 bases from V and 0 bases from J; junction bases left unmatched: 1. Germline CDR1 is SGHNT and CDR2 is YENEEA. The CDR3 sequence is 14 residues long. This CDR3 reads CASSFRGVNTEAFF. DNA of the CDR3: TGTGCCAGCAGCTTCAGGGGGGTGAACACTGAAGCTTTCTTT. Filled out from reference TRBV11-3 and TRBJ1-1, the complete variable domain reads EAGVVQSPRYKIIEKKQPVAFWCNPISGHNTLYWYLQNLGQGPELLIRYENEEAVDDSQLPKDRFSAERLKGVDSTLKIQPAELGDSAVYLCASSFRGVNTEAFFGQGTRLTVV.

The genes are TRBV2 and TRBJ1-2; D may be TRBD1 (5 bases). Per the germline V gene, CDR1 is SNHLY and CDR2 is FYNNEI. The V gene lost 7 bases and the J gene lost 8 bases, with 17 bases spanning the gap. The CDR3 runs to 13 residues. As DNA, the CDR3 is TGTGCCAGCACCGAAGAGGGAGGGGACGGCTACACCTTC. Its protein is CASTEEGGDGYTF.

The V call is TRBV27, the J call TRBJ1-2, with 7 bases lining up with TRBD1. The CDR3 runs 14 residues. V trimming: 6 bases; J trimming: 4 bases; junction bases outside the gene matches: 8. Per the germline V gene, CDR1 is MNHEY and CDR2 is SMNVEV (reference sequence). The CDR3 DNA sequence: TGTGCCAGCAGACGGGACAGTGGACCCTATGGCTACACCTTC. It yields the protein CASRRDSGPYGYTF.